This T cell receptor (beta chain) was identified in a study of cytotoxic CD8 clonotypes in ibrutinib-treated CLL. Whole-study context: Investigators reported approximately 25 partial and 2 complete responses; after median roughly 65 months, roughly 15 patients remained remitted and about twelve progressed.

Depths of 1 in 200,000 to 1 in 1 million T cells were the sequencing target. Using immunoSEQ multiplex PCR, the repertoire was profiled, and TCRdb retains in-frame clones only, with some absent. The sample yields 40,000 or so clones, over 60% seen once. Whole-study results and caveats: Contraction or stability on treatment characterized the public clonotypes, which were uncommon. Against age-matched healthy donors, baseline clonality ran higher and tracked circulating CD8+ T-cell counts.

The germline V gene has CDR1 MDHEN and CDR2 SYDVKM. The length of the CDR3 is 15 residues. Trimming took 5 bases from V and 1 from J; bases not matched to a gene: 7. To note about this clone: The antigen is undetermined.

This clonotype was obtained from a human donor with chronic lymphocytic leukemia. The sample consisted of PBMCs, taken after 12 months of ibrutinib treatment. The chain has TRBV28 and TRBJ1-2; TRBD1 matches 7 bases. The CDR3 DNA reads as TGTGCCAGCAGTCTGCCGGGACAGCATAACTATGGCTACACCTTC. Protein: CASSLPGQHNYGYTF.